Here is one TCR beta chain with its context. The entry originates in a study of T cell changes during pregnancy in multiple sclerosis. Germline V CDR1 and CDR2: MGHRA, YSYEKL. Germline trimming cut 3 bases from V and 7 bases from J; bases unmatched to any gene: 8. This CDR3 comprises 16 residues. Sequencing was performed with immunoSEQ multiplex PCR; in TCRdb, only in-frame clones are kept and a portion is missing. Here the sample spans 50,000 to 80,000 clones, 91% being singletons. Sequencing was performed on CD8+ T cells from peripheral blood mononuclear cells, taken before pregnancy. This clonotype originated in a female donor with multiple sclerosis, enrolled in a pregnancy study. The gene calls are TRBV4-1 and TRBJ2-2, with TRBD1 matching 10 bases. CDR3 protein: CASSQFSGTGVGELFF. Written as DNA, the CDR3 is TGCGCCAGCAGCCAGTTCTCCGGGACAGGGGTCGGGGAGCTGTTTTTT.